One sample yielded the 30 T cell receptor beta chains listed below, sequenced in a study of prognosis after radiotherapy for stage I lung cancer. From genomic DNA, two-round multiplex PCR was used to amplify TCR beta CDR3. Every TRBV and TRBJ gene had its own specific primer in first-round PCR. TCRdb re-analysed the multiplex PCR reads in MiXCR, keeping a single row per CDR3 protein. The top ten clones hold 38% of a sample with fewer than 20,000 distinct CDR3 sequences, about a sixth of them seen once. Sequencing was performed on PBMCs, taken before or after stereotactic body radiation therapy (not recorded which). Receptors originate from a donor aged 50 or older with non-small cell lung cancer.

This clonotype was recorded many times. The chain is built from TRBV4-2 and TRBJ1-4; no definite D call. Trimming pared 1 base from V and 5 bases from J, leaving 11 bases between. The CDR3 contains 15 residues. Germline V gives CDR1 LGHNA, CDR2 YNFKEQ. CDR3 in amino acids: CASSQVPGKNEKLFF. Written as DNA, the CDR3 is TGTGCCAGCAGCCAAGTGCCGGGAAAGAATGAAAAACTGTTTTTT.

This clonotype was detected many times. The chain has TRBV6-1 and TRBJ2-7; 11 bases fit TRBD2. V lost 6 bases to trimming and J lost 3 bases; unmatched junction nucleotides: 10. This CDR3 spans 16 amino acids. Germline CDR1 and CDR2: MNHNS and SASEGT. The CDR3 DNA is TGTGCCAGCAGAGGGGACTTGGGGACTAGCGGCTACGAGCAGTACTTC. Translating gives CASRGDLGTSGYEQYF.

This clonotype was counted a single time. It may be a read error: a sequence one base away is much more abundant. The chain recombines TRBV12-3 or TRBV12-4 with TRBJ2-7; the D is unclear. Trimming shortened V by 5 bases and J by 4 bases, and 9 bases separated the two germline ends. CDR3 length equals 12 residues. CDR3 amino acids: CASSQVLYEQYF. The CDR3 DNA sequence: TGTGCCAGCAGTCAAGTACTATACGAGCAGTACTTC.

This clonotype is categorized as medium-sized (0.01 to 0.1%). V gene TRBV11-3 combines with J gene TRBJ2-3; 9 bases fit TRBD2. This CDR3 has 17 amino acids. Per germline, CDR1 SGHNT and CDR2 YENEEA. The J segment lost 3 bases and the V segment lost 1 base, leaving 8 bases of the junction unmatched. The CDR3 loop is CASSLGLAGGRTDTQYF. DNA of the CDR3: TGTGCCAGCAGCTTAGGCCTGGCGGGGGGGCGGACAGATACGCAGTATTTT.

Concerning this clonotype itself: A far larger clone is one nucleotide away, so this likely arose from a read error. V and J are TRBV6-9 and TRBJ2-7; no firm D call. Germline CDR1 reads MNHGY; CDR2 reads SVAAGI. The CDR3 has 13 residues. CDR3 region: CASSYSVGYELYF. CDR3 nucleotides: TGTGCCAGCAGTTACTCTGTGGGGTACGAGCTGTACTTC.

With regard to this clonotype: One base separates it from a far larger clone, so it is likely a read error. V gene TRBV28 combines with J gene TRBJ2-7, with D possibly matching TRBD2 (6 bases). The germline V gene encodes CDR1 MDHEN and CDR2 SYDVKM. CDR3 length equals 14 residues. The germline V and J ends were trimmed by 2 bases and 7 bases, with 15 bases remaining between them. The CDR3, as DNA: TGTGCCAGCAGTTTAGCGGGAATTCAATATGAGCAGTACTTC. Amino acids: CASSLAGIQYEQYF.

There are many counts of this clonotype. The J gene is TRBJ2-3, the V gene TRBV5-1; D unresolved. Trimming pared 0 bases from V and 0 bases from J, leaving 5 bases between. This CDR3 has 14 residues. CDR1 is SGHRS and CDR2 is YFSETQ in the germline V gene. The DNA of the CDR3 is TGCGCCAGCAGCTTGGACCAGAGCACAGATACGCAGTATTTT. It yields the protein CASSLDQSTDTQYF.

The sample holds many counts of this clonotype. V is TRBV18 and J is TRBJ1-5; D gene uncertain. CDR3 length equals 13 residues. Germline loops: CDR1 KGHSH, CDR2 LQKENI. V dropped 2 bases and J dropped 7 bases, with 9 bases sitting between them. The DNA of the CDR3 is TGTGCCAGCTCACCAAACGTTCTCCAGCCCCAGCATTTT. Translation: CASSPNVLQPQHF.

About this clonotype: A far larger clone is only one base removed, so a read error is likely. CDR3 nucleotide sequence: TGTGCCAGCAGCCGCACCGACAACGACAAAGAGACCCAGTACTTC. Its translation: CASSRTDNDKETQYF. The chain employs TRBV6-4 and TRBJ2-5; unclear D gene. Trimming shortened V by 6 bases and J by 3 bases, and 17 bases separated the two germline ends. Germline V gives CDR1 MRHNA, CDR2 SNTAGT. There are 15 residues in the CDR3.

This clonotype was seen repeatedly, ten times or more. This chain joins TRBV19 and TRBJ2-4, with D perhaps matching TRBD1 (6 bases). The CDR3 extends over 14 amino acids. CDR1 and CDR2 from the germline V gene are LNHDA and SQIVND (reference sequence). V was clipped by 4 bases and J by 7 bases, with 14 bases between them. CDR3: CASSRAGDTNIQYF. CDR3 DNA: TGTGCCAGTAGTAGGGCCGGGGACACTAACATTCAGTACTTC.

This clonotype was recorded many times. The chain carries TRBV19 and TRBJ1-1; D gene uncertain. This CDR3 is built from 15 residues. The germline gives CDR1 LNHDA, CDR2 SQIVND (reference sequence). V gave up 5 bases and J gave up 3 bases, with 16 bases separating them. The CDR3, as DNA: TGTGCCAGTAGTCTCACGGACGTGGGGTACACTGAAGCTTTCTTT. This encodes CASSLTDVGYTEAFF. The full variable domain, in which reference TRBV19 and TRBJ1-1 provide the parts outside the CDR3, is DGGITQSPKYLFRKEGQNVTLSCEQNLNHDAMYWYRQDPGQGLRLIYYSQIVNDFQKGDIAEGYSVSREKKESFPLTVTSAQKNPTAFYLCASSLTDVGYTEAFFGQGTRLTVV.

This clonotype was observed at least ten times. The chain recombines TRBV20-1 with TRBJ2-7; D possibly uses TRBD1 or TRBD2 (5 bases each). Germline assignment: CDR1 DFQATT and CDR2 SNEGSKA (reference sequence). Trimming shortened V by 3 bases and J by 2 bases, and 23 bases separated the two germline ends. The length of the CDR3 is 17 residues. The DNA for the CDR3 is TGCAGTGCTAGTGGGGGTCAGGCTGCGAGCATCGCCTACGAGCAGTACTTC. This translates into CSASGGQAASIAYEQYF.

This clonotype appeared a few times. Possible read error: a much larger clone is one base away. No conserved phenylalanine or tryptophan ends this CDR3, so it is likely a read error. This chain joins TRBV7-3 and TRBJ2-3; maybe TRBD2 (6 bases). V lost 3 bases and J 1 base, leaving 11 bases between the germline ends. The CDR3 loop spans 15 amino acids. Germline CDR1 SGHTA, CDR2 FQGTGA. The CDR3 loop reads CASSFVGGGTDTQYV. CDR3 in DNA: TGTGCCAGCAGCTTTGTGGGGGGAGGCACAGATACGCAGTATGTT.

This clonotype came up many times. The chain couples TRBV27 to TRBJ1-5; TRBD1 aligns across 7 bases. The CDR3 extends over 15 amino acids. The trim removed 8 bases at V and 6 bases at J, leaving 13 bases unmatched. Germline V gene sequence: CDR1 MNHEY, CDR2 SMNVEV (reference sequence). CDR3 residues: CASPQRTGQSQPQHF. CDR3 DNA sequence: TGTGCCAGCCCTCAGAGGACAGGACAGAGTCAGCCCCAGCATTTT.

Ten or more counts support this clonotype. The chain carries TRBV12-3 or TRBV12-4 and TRBJ2-3; D is unclear. This CDR3 has 13 amino acids. The ends were cut back, 4 bases at V and 2 bases at J, with 7 bases in the middle. The CDR3 DNA reads TGTGCCAGCAGTTGGCACAACACAGATACGCAGTATTTT. As protein: CASSWHNTDTQYF.

A note on this clonotype: At one end the junction does not follow the germline gene, possibly because of a read error. This chain connects TRBV18 to TRBJ1-2; 10 bases map to TRBD1. CDR1 is KGHSH, CDR2 LQKENI, per germline. The CDR3 contains 15 residues. This CDR3 is CASSPGTGANYGHTF. CDR3 sequence (DNA): TGTGCCAGCTCACCTGGGACAGGGGCCAACTATGGCCACACCTTC.

The table lists this clonotype with many counts. The V call is TRBV29-1, the J call TRBJ2-7; 7 bases match TRBD2. The CDR3 runs 13 residues. V lost 4 bases and J lost 4; bases outside the gene matches: 7. Per germline, CDR1 SQVTM and CDR2 ANQGSEA. The CDR3 DNA sequence: TGCAGCGTTGCCTCGCGGGAGCCTTACGAGCAGTACTTC. Translating it yields CSVASREPYEQYF.

This clonotype has a count of ten or more. The chain couples TRBV18 to TRBJ2-5; D gene ambiguous. The CDR3 runs to 13 residues. The germline V gene encodes CDR1 KGHSH and CDR2 LQKENI. Trimming pared 3 bases from V and 3 bases from J, leaving 8 bases between. CDR3 bases: TGTGCCAGCTCACCCGATCAGGAAGAGACCCAGTACTTC. The encoded protein is CASSPDQEETQYF.

In regard to this clonotype: A clone one base away is much larger, so this may be a read error. The chain combines TRBV18 with TRBJ2-6; D assignment may be TRBD1 or TRBD2 (6 bases each). Germline CDR1 reads KGHSH; CDR2 reads LQKENI. This CDR3 is 15 amino acids long. The chain's CDR3 is CASSPGGAGANVRTF. CDR3 DNA sequence: TGTGCCAGCTCACCGGGGGGCGCTGGGGCCAACGTCCGGACTTTC.

This clonotype turned up a few times. A read error may be the cause here, since a much bigger clone is one base away. This chain uses TRBV10-3 with TRBJ2-1; perhaps D is TRBD1 or TRBD2 (7 bases each). CDR3 length: 15 amino acids. The germline gives CDR1 ENHRY, CDR2 SYGVKD. Deletions cut 5 bases from V and 5 bases from J, with 16 bases between. The CDR3 is CAISIRGGQHNEQFF. The CDR3 nucleotides read TGTGCCATCAGTATCAGGGGGGGGCAACACAATGAGCAGTTCTTC.

Ten or more counts support this clonotype. The chain combines TRBV28 with TRBJ2-7, with D uncertain. With 4 bases removed from V and 1 base from J, the gap between germline ends came to 8 bases. The CDR3 length is 13 residues. CDR1 MDHEN and CDR2 SYDVKM come from the germline V gene. The CDR3 DNA reads TGTGCCAGCAGTTGGGATATATCCTACGAGCAGTACTTC. It codes for CASSWDISYEQYF. Filled out from reference TRBV28 and TRBJ2-7, the complete variable domain reads DVKVTQSSRYLVKRTGEKVFLECVQDMDHENMFWYRQDPGLGLRLIYFSYDVKMKEKGDIPEGYSVSREKKERFSLILESASTNQTSMYLCASSWDISYEQYFGPGTRLTVT.

Ten or more counts support this clonotype. CDR3 nucleotide sequence: TGTGCCAGCAGTATCCAGGGGGGTGGCTACACCTTC. This codes for CASSIQGGGYTF. The chain couples TRBV2 to TRBJ1-2, with 7 bases matching TRBD1. The V gene end was trimmed by 5 bases and the J gene end by 7 bases; junction bases not matched to a gene: 4. Germline CDR1 and CDR2: SNHLY and FYNNEI. This CDR3 has 12 residues.

There are many counts of this clonotype. The chain recombines TRBV6-2 or TRBV6-3 with TRBJ1-2; D not resolved. V dropped 4 bases and J dropped 0 bases, with 9 bases sitting between them. The CDR3 is 14 amino acids. CDR1 and CDR2 from the germline V gene are MNHEY and SVGEGT. CDR3 DNA: TGTGCCAGCAGTTCCACGCCCGCTAACTATGGCTACACCTTC. It specifies CASSSTPANYGYTF.

This clonotype has a count of ten or more. The CDR3 reads CASSPYGGDYGYTF. The CDR3 coding sequence is TGTGCCAGCTCACCCTACGGGGGAGACTATGGCTACACCTTC. V usage is TRBV18 and J usage is TRBJ1-2; D possibly corresponds to TRBD1 (5 bases). This CDR3 has 14 residues. V lost 3 bases, J lost 3 bases, and 11 bases lay in between. Germline-derived CDR1 and CDR2 are KGHSH and LQKENI.

This clonotype showed up many times. The V gene is TRBV4-2, the J gene TRBJ2-3, with 11 bases that match TRBD1. The germline V gene encodes CDR1 LGHNA and CDR2 YNFKEQ. The CDR3 consists of 15 residues. The trim removed 2 bases at V and 3 bases at J, leaving 1 base unmatched. In nucleotides, the CDR3 is TGTGCCAGCAGCCAAAGGGACAGGGGGACAGATACGCAGTATTTT. This encodes CASSQRDRGTDTQYF.

In this sample, this clonotype is medium-sized. The J gene is TRBJ2-2, the V gene TRBV11-3; TRBD1 aligns across 7 bases. The germline V gene has CDR1 SGHNT and CDR2 YENEEA. After removal of 6 bases from V and 1 base from J, the junction contained 2 bases not matched to a gene. CDR3 length: 14 amino acids. The CDR3 reads CASRPGGNTGELFF. The CDR3 DNA reads as TGTGCCAGCAGGCCAGGGGGGAACACCGGGGAGCTGTTTTTT.

This clonotype has ten or more counts. The chain carries TRBV4-2 and TRBJ1-4, with 7 positions matching TRBD1. In germline, CDR1 is LGHNA, CDR2 YNFKEQ. This CDR3 has 13 amino acids. With V trimmed by 4 bases and J by 12 bases, 8 bases remained unmatched. For the CDR3, the DNA is TGTGCCAGCAGCCGTACAGGGGCGCTGGAACTGTTTTTT. Amino acid sequence: CASSRTGALELFF.

As regards this clonotype: With a much larger clone just one base away, this may be a read error. The CDR3 does not end in the conserved phenylalanine or tryptophan, so this is likely a read error. This chain links TRBV6-2 or TRBV6-3 with TRBJ1-1; 7 bases are shared with TRBD1. This CDR3 comprises 13 residues. V was clipped by 2 bases and J by 8 bases; unmatched bases: 5. Germline CDR1 is MNHEY and CDR2 is SVGEGT. The CDR3 reads CASSYHRGIEAFL. CDR3 nucleotide sequence: TGTGCCAGCAGTTACCACAGGGGAATCGAAGCTTTCCTT.

The table lists this clonotype with a few counts. The chain joins TRBV5-4 to TRBJ1-2; the match to TRBD1 covers 7 bases. V shed 4 bases, J shed 6 bases, and the junction held 6 bases outside the gene matches. This CDR3 is built from 13 residues. CDR1 is SGHNT and CDR2 is YYREEE in the germline V gene (reference sequence). Here the CDR3 reads CASSLDREHGYTF. The CDR3 DNA reads TGTGCCAGCAGCCTCGACAGGGAGCATGGCTACACCTTC.

This clonotype came up many times. The rearrangement joins TRBV20-1 to TRBJ1-2; TRBD1 is a possible D gene (5 bases). V lost 0 bases and J lost 11, with 13 bases in between. The CDR3 contains 12 residues. Germline lookup yields CDR1 DFQATT and CDR2 SNEGSKA (reference sequence). The CDR3 DNA follows: TGCAGTGCTAGAGACAGGGAATTTAAATACACCTTC. This codes for CSARDREFKYTF.